This TCR beta chain originates from a study of blood T cell repertoires in COVID-19. About the research overall: T cells, B-cell-depleted T cells, or PBMCs supplied cDNA or gDNA.

Trimming took 4 bases from V and 0 from J; bases not matched to a gene: 3. Germline V gene data show CDR1 as KGHSH and CDR2 as LQKENI. This CDR3 has 15 residues. Per the study methods: Quantification of nucleated cells was approximated via reference gene primer amplification. Clones were read by immunoSEQ multiplex PCR, and TCRdb kept only the in-frame ones, dropping some. That table gives V, J and clone size, and the DNA gave D and trimming. The sample carries around 140,000 clones, roughly four fifths recorded once. The sample comprised peripheral blood. The chain joins TRBV18 to TRBJ2-5; 9 bases map to TRBD1. The source of this sequence is a woman in her sixties with acute or convalescent COVID-19. In nucleotides, the CDR3 is TGTGCCAGCTCACGGGGGACAGGGTACCAAGAGACCCAGTACTTC. Translation gives CASSRGTGYQETQYF.